This entry lists 27 T cell receptor beta chains sequenced from one sample in a study of regulatory T cells in long-lasting Graves disease. Noted time point: newly diagnosed GD, antithyroid drugs for less than 3 months. PBMC RNA served as the TCR library source. Construction of TCR beta libraries relied on iRepertoire HTBI primers and on Arm-PCR targeting CDR3 regions. TCRdb re-analysed the multiplex PCR reads in MiXCR, keeping a single row per CDR3 protein. This sample has some 250,000 distinct CDR3 sequences, with just over 20% found just once. The sample consisted of peripheral blood mononuclear cells (PBMCs), taken at new diagnosis, from a patient treated with antithyroid drugs. The source is a female donor with Graves disease.

This clonotype was recorded at least ten times. The V call is TRBV19, the J call TRBJ1-2; 7 bases align to TRBD1. Per germline, CDR1 LNHDA and CDR2 SQIVND (reference sequence). Germline trimming cut 5 bases from V and 6 bases from J; bases unmatched to any gene: 9. This CDR3 is 14 amino acids long. CDR3 loop: CASSPGTEHHGYTF. The CDR3 DNA reads as TGTGCCAGTAGTCCTGGGACAGAGCATCATGGCTACACCTTC.

This clonotype was detected ten times or more. This rearrangement joins TRBV18 to TRBJ2-3; TRBD1 aligns across 10 bases. With 6 bases clipped from V and 2 bases from J, the junction kept 11 bases outside the gene matches. The CDR3 covers 17 residues. The germline gives CDR1 KGHSH, CDR2 LQKENI. CDR3 loop: CASSRTLTGGFTDTQYF. The CDR3 nucleotides are TGTGCCAGCTCTCGAACCTTGACAGGGGGCTTCACAGATACGCAGTATTTT.

The chain uses TRBV6-2 or TRBV6-3 and TRBJ1-2; D not resolved. The CDR3 runs 18 residues. Germline V gene lookup returns CDR1 MNHEY and CDR2 SVGEGT. Trimming removed 0 bases at V and 3 bases at J, with 20 bases between. The CDR3 here is CASSYSIVRTYRDYGYTF. The CDR3 bases are TGTGCCAGCAGTTACTCGATCGTCAGGACTTATAGAGACTATGGCTACACCTTC.

This clonotype was observed many times. The J gene is TRBJ2-3, the V gene TRBV9; 9 nucleotides line up with TRBD2. V lost 4 bases and J lost 5; bases outside the gene matches: 17. The CDR3 extends over 18 amino acids. The germline gives CDR1 SGDLS, CDR2 YYNGEE. The CDR3 DNA reads TGTGCCAGCAGCACCCCCCCCCCCGGGACTAGCTGGGGAGATACGCAGTATTTT. Translated: CASSTPPPGTSWGDTQYF.

The gene calls are TRBV19 and TRBJ1-6; the D is unclear. Germline V lookup: CDR1 LNHDA, CDR2 SQIVND (reference sequence). CDR3 length: 13 amino acids. V was pared by 5 bases and J by 7 bases, with 9 bases between. This CDR3 reads CASSPGFNSPLHF. The CDR3 nucleotides are TGTGCCAGTAGTCCGGGTTTCAATTCACCCCTCCACTTT. Looking up the rest from reference TRBV19 and TRBJ1-6 gives the full variable domain: DGGITQSPKYLFRKEGQNVTLSCEQNLNHDAMYWYRQDPGQGLRLIYYSQIVNDFQKGDIAEGYSVSREKKESFPLTVTSAQKNPTAFYLCASSPGFNSPLHFGNGTRLTVT.

This clonotype has a single count. This may be a read error: a much more frequent sequence differs by one nucleotide. The V and J genes are TRBV20-1 and TRBJ2-7, with TRBD2 matching over 11 bases. The CDR3 totals 14 residues. V shed 1 base, J shed 5 bases, and the junction held 4 bases outside the gene matches. Germline V gene data show CDR1 as DFQATT and CDR2 as SNEGSKA (reference sequence). CDR3: CSARGLAGLHEQYF. The CDR3 nucleotides are TGCAGTGCTAGAGGACTAGCGGGATTGCACGAGCAGTACTTC.

Points on this clonotype: A far larger clone is a single base away, which makes a read error likely. The chain combines TRBV3-2 with TRBJ1-1. TRBV3-2 constitutes a pseudogene. The CDR3 covers 11 residues. The CDR3 DNA is TGTGCCAGCAGCCCTCGATCTGAAGCTTTCTTT. Translation: CASSPRSEAFF.

Many counts were recorded for this clonotype. V is TRBV2 and J is TRBJ1-2, with a weak D call TRBD1 (6 bases). The CDR3 contains 14 residues. Trimming took off 0 bases at V and 8 bases at J, with 13 bases between the two ends. CDR1 SNHLY and CDR2 FYNNEI come from the germline V gene. CDR3 DNA: TGTGCCAGCAGTGAAGCGGGGAGGGGGGCCGGCTACACCTTC. Its translation is CASSEAGRGAGYTF.

This clonotype has a count of ten or more. The genes are TRBV24-1 and TRBJ2-5; 9 bases map to TRBD1. Germline V gene sequence: CDR1 KGHDR, CDR2 SFDVKD. V was clipped by 5 bases and J by 4 bases; unmatched bases: 10. The CDR3 sequence is 16 residues long. The DNA for the CDR3 is TGTGCCACCAGTGCCTCGGGACGACAGGGGGGAGAGACCCAGTACTTC. Its protein product is CATSASGRQGGETQYF.

This clonotype occurred many times. The J gene is TRBJ1-6, the V gene TRBV6-1; D may be TRBD1 (5 bases). Per the germline V gene, CDR1 is MNHNS and CDR2 is SASEGT. The V end lost 8 bases, the J end lost 9 bases, and 23 bases lay between the germline ends. The length of the CDR3 is 16 residues. The CDR3 region is CASGGTAEGRRSPLHF. The CDR3 coding sequence is TGTGCCAGCGGGGGGACCGCCGAGGGGCGGCGTTCACCCCTCCACTTT.

In its sample, this clonotype was seen a few times. V and J are TRBV9 and TRBJ2-1, with 9 nucleotides matching TRBD1. J gave up 6 bases and V 0 bases, and 7 bases lay outside the gene matches. CDR3 length: 16 amino acids. CDR1 is SGDLS and CDR2 is YYNGEE in the germline V gene. The chain's CDR3 is CASSVGLGQGLNEQFF. The CDR3, as DNA: TGTGCCAGCAGCGTAGGGTTGGGACAGGGCCTCAATGAGCAGTTCTTC.

This clonotype was observed at least ten times. The chain carries TRBV2 and TRBJ1-6; possible D gene TRBD1, 6 bases. Per germline, CDR1 SNHLY and CDR2 FYNNEI. The CDR3 sequence is 15 residues long. V was shortened by 5 bases and J by 5 bases, with 13 bases between the two germline ends. The CDR3 reads CASSQRDTNNSPLHF. The CDR3 region has the DNA TGTGCCAGCAGTCAACGGGACACTAATAATTCACCCCTCCACTTT.

Ten or more counts support this clonotype. The chain combines TRBV7-3 with TRBJ2-1; 15 nucleotides align to TRBD2. Germline assignment: CDR1 SGHTA and CDR2 FQGTGA. J gave up 4 bases and V 4 bases, and 11 bases lay outside the gene matches. This CDR3 spans 19 amino acids. Here the CDR3 DNA reads TGTGCCAGCAGCTCTACCCGGACTAGCGGGAGGGGATTATACAATGAGCAGTTCTTC. Translated, it gives CASSSTRTSGRGLYNEQFF.

This clonotype appeared many times. The V call is TRBV16, the J call TRBJ1-5; 7 bases match TRBD1. This CDR3 is built from 15 residues. J lost 0 bases, V lost 4 bases, and 3 bases had no gene match. CDR1 and CDR2 from the germline V gene are KGHSY and FQNENV. CDR3 residues: CASSPGQLSNQPQHF. CDR3 sequence (DNA): TGTGCCAGCAGCCCGGGACAGCTTAGCAATCAGCCCCAGCATTTT.

The chain is built from TRBV25-1 and TRBJ1-4; D is ambiguous. Germline loops: CDR1 MGHDK, CDR2 SYGVNS. V was trimmed by 3 bases and J by 6 bases, leaving 14 bases between them. The length of the CDR3 is 15 residues. The CDR3 DNA is TGTGCCAGCAGTGACGATAAACTCGGGCATGAAAAACTGTTTTTT. It encodes CASSDDKLGHEKLFF. Full variable domain (outside the CDR3, taken from reference TRBV25-1 and TRBJ1-4): EADIYQTPRYLVIGTGKKITLECSQTMGHDKMYWYQQDPGMELHLIHYSYGVNSTEKGDLSSESTVSRIRTEHFPLTLESARPSHTSQYLCASSDDKLGHEKLFFGSGTQLSVL.

This clonotype was counted between two and nine times. The rearrangement links TRBV5-6 to TRBJ2-7, with 7 bases aligning to TRBD1. Looked up from germline, CDR1 is SGHDT and CDR2 is YYEEEE. Unmatched junction bases numbered 9, after V lost 2 bases and J lost 1 base. The CDR3 spans 16 residues. The DNA for the CDR3 is TGTGCCAGCAGCTTCTACGTGACAGGGTTTTCCTACGAGCAGTACTTC. Residues: CASSFYVTGFSYEQYF.

The table lists this clonotype with a few counts. The rearrangement links TRBV5-4 to TRBJ1-2; tentative D call: TRBD1 (5 bases). The CDR3 totals 14 residues. V was shortened by 0 bases and J by 7 bases, with 13 bases between the two germline ends. Looked up from germline, CDR1 is SGHNT and CDR2 is YYREEE (reference sequence). As DNA, the CDR3 is TGTGCCAGCAGCTTGGATCAGGGATTGGCTGGCTACACCTTC. This codes for CASSLDQGLAGYTF.

This clonotype was recorded at least ten times. The CDR3 sequence is CASSREVVQPQHF. CDR3 in DNA: TGTGCCAGCAGCCGAGAGGTAGTTCAGCCCCAGCATTTT. V is TRBV6-1 and J is TRBJ1-5, with D hard to call. Trimming stripped 6 bases from V and 6 bases from J, with 12 bases between. The germline V gene has CDR1 MNHNS and CDR2 SASEGT. This CDR3 has 13 amino acids.

This clonotype was observed at least ten times. The rearrangement joins TRBV12-3 or TRBV12-4 to TRBJ2-7; D is possibly TRBD1 (6 bases). The CDR3 extends over 13 amino acids. With 3 bases removed from V and 3 bases from J, the gap between germline ends came to 9 bases. CDR3 bases: TGTGCCAGCAGTTTCCCAGGGGTCTACGAGCAGTACTTC. Amino acids: CASSFPGVYEQYF.

V is TRBV19 and J is TRBJ2-3, with 13 bases aligning to TRBD2. CDR1 is LNHDA and CDR2 is SQIVND in the germline V gene (reference sequence). V shed 7 bases and J 3 bases; nucleotides not matched to a gene: 10. The CDR3 loop spans 17 amino acids. CDR3 sequence: CASTSTSGGAWTDTQYF. In DNA form, the CDR3 reads TGTGCCAGTACCAGCACTAGCGGGGGGGCCTGGACAGATACGCAGTATTTT.

This clonotype was detected many times. The rearrangement uses TRBV2 and TRBJ2-2, with D perhaps TRBD1 (6 bases). Germline V gives CDR1 SNHLY, CDR2 FYNNEI. This CDR3 is 12 amino acids long. Trimming left V 6 bases short and J 6 bases short, with 8 bases between. CDR3 DNA: TGTGCCAGCAGAACAGGGTCCGGGGAGCTGTTTTTT. Translated: CASRTGSGELFF.

Ten or more counts support this clonotype. V and J are TRBV5-1 and TRBJ2-3; 7 bases fit TRBD2. Trimming took 4 bases from V and 3 from J; bases not matched to a gene: 11. This CDR3 region has 16 residues. Germline CDR1 is SGHRS and CDR2 is YFSETQ. The CDR3 region is CASSLMGGRGTDTQYF. Here the CDR3 DNA reads TGCGCCAGCAGCCTGATGGGGGGGAGGGGAACAGATACGCAGTATTTT.

This clonotype was observed many times. The V gene is TRBV5-1, the J gene TRBJ2-7; 12 bases line up with TRBD1. Germline lookup yields CDR1 SGHRS and CDR2 YFSETQ. Trimming took 0 bases from V and 2 from J; bases not matched to a gene: 3. The length of the CDR3 is 16 residues. The CDR3 DNA sequence: TGCGCCAGCAGCTTGGGGGGGACAGGGGGCCCCTACGAGCAGTACTTC. Translating gives CASSLGGTGGPYEQYF.

At least ten counts were recorded for this clonotype. V usage is TRBV2 and J usage is TRBJ1-2, with D unclear. Per the germline V gene, CDR1 is SNHLY and CDR2 is FYNNEI. V was pared by 4 bases and J by 4 bases, with 10 bases between. The CDR3 loop spans 13 amino acids. CDR3 in amino acids: CASSVPGSYGYTF. Here the CDR3 DNA reads TGTGCCAGCAGTGTCCCGGGCTCCTATGGCTACACCTTC.

In its sample, this clonotype was seen many times. The CDR3 coding sequence is TGCGCCAGCAGCCAGCAGGGGGCAGTCGGGGAGCTGTTTTTT. Translating gives CASSQQGAVGELFF. The genes are TRBV4-3 and TRBJ2-2; 8 bases align to TRBD1. With V trimmed by 3 bases and J by 7 bases, 4 bases remained unmatched. Per germline, CDR1 LGHNA and CDR2 YSLEER. This CDR3 contains 14 residues.

This clonotype was counted between two and nine times. The CDR3 region is CASSYGDSYEQYF. Here the CDR3 DNA reads TGTGCCAGCAGCTACGGCGACTCCTACGAGCAGTACTTC. V is TRBV5-5 and J is TRBJ2-7; D unclear. The CDR3 spans 13 residues. Trimming shortened V by 3 bases and J by 0 bases, and 7 bases separated the two germline ends. Germline CDR1 SGHKS, CDR2 YYEKEE (reference sequence).

Concerning this clonotype itself: A far larger clone is a single base away, which makes a read error likely. The chain has TRBV5-5 and TRBJ2-3, with D possibly TRBD1 on 5 matching bases. Germline lookup yields CDR1 SGHKS and CDR2 YYEKEE (reference sequence). The CDR3 runs 12 residues. The DNA for the CDR3 is TGTGCCAGCAGGGAAACAGGCTCCGAGCAGTGCTTC. Translation: CASRETGSEQCF.